The present entry profiles one TCR beta chain with its context. What it binds is unknown. They built TCR cDNA with 5'RACE template switching, a step that put in a universal primer site and UMIs. TCRdb re-called the 5' RACE reads with MiXCR, one entry per CDR3 protein. The repertoire holds under 550,000 distinct CDR3 sequences, with around a fifth as singletons. This record comes from a study of T cells after yellow fever vaccination. Study results and caveats: In FACS-sorted repertoires, abundant clonotypes from the bulk population could appear as contaminants.

This TCR was sampled from a man aged 18 to 29 who received the YFV17D yellow fever vaccine. The material sequenced was PBMCs, taken about 20 days after the first yellow fever vaccination.

The CDR3 reads CASSQGRAGAFEAFF. CDR3 nucleotide sequence: TGCGCCAGCAGCCAAGGGCGGGCAGGGGCCTTTGAAGCTTTCTTT. The chain is built from TRBV4-1 and TRBJ1-1, with D maybe TRBD1 (6 bases). CDR1 is MGHRA and CDR2 is YSYEKL in the germline V gene. V dropped 1 base and J dropped 7 bases, with 16 bases sitting between them. The CDR3 runs 15 residues.